The source of this T cell receptor beta chain is a study of T cells expressing NK-cell markers. Study-wide context: HCMV seropositivity marked most of the eight sequenced donors; one was seronegative.

Germline-derived CDR1 and CDR2 are SGHDT and YYEEEE. This CDR3 is built from 13 residues. The TCR beta cDNA came from 5'RACE template switching with UMIs. TCRdb re-called the 5' RACE reads; one entry per CDR3 protein, DNA not given. Its listing shows some 450,000 distinct CDR3 sequences. Remarks on this clonotype: Its matching antigen is unknown.

Study conclusions and caveats: Four donors' CD3+CD56-NKG2C+ cells were dominated by the same clonotypes.

Sequenced material: blood T cells: a sorted CD56 or NKG2C T cell subset, CD4+ or CD8+ T cells, or bulk PBMC T cells (not recorded which). The TCR originated in a woman aged 18 to 75 in good health. The J gene is TRBJ1-1, the V gene TRBV5-6. The CDR3 loop reads CASSPTGEDEAFF. Full variable domain (remainder filled in from reference TRBV5-6 and TRBJ1-1): DAGVTQSPTHLIKTRGQQVTLRCSPKSGHDTVSWYQQALGQGPQFIFQYYEEEERQRGNFPDRFSGHQFPNYSSELNVNALLLGDSALYLCASSPTGEDEAFFGQGTRLTVV.